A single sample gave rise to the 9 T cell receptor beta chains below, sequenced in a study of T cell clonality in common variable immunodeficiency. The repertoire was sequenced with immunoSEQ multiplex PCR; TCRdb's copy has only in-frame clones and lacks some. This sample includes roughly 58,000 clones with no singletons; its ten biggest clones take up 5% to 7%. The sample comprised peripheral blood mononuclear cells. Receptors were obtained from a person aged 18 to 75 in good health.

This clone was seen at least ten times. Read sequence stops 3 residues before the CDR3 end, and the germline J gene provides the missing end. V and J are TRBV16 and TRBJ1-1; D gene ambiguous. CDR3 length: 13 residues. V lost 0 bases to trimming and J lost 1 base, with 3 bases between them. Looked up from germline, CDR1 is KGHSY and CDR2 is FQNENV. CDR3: CASSQSANTEAFF. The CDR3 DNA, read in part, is TGTGCCAGCAGCCAATCGGCGAACACTGAA. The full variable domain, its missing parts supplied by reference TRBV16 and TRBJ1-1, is GEEVAQTPKHLVRGEGQKAKLYCAPIKGHSYVFWYQQVLKNEFKFLISFQNENVFDETGMPKERFSAKCLPNSPCSLEIQATKLEDSAVYFCASSQSANTEAFFGQGTRLTVV.

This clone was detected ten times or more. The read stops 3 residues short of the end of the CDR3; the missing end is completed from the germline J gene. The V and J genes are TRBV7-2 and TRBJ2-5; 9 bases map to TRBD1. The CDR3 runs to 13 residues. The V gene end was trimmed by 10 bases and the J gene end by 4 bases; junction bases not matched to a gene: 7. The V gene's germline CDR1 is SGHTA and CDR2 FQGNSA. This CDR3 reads CATRTGVGETQYF. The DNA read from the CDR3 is TGTGCCACCAGGACAGGGGTAGGAGAGACC. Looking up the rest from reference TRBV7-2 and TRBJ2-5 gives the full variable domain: GAGVSQSPSNKVTEKGKDVELRCDPISGHTALYWYRQSLGQGLEFLIYFQGNSAPDKSGLPSDRFSAERTGGSVSTLTIQRTQQEDSAVYLCATRTGVGETQYFGPGTRLLVL.

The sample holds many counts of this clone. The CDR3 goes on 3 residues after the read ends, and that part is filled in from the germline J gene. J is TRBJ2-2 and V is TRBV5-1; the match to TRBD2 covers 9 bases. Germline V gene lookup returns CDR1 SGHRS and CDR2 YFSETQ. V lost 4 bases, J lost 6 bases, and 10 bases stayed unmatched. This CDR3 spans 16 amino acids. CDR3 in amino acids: CASSRSSSGSPGELFF. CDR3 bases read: TGCGCCAGCAGCAGAAGTAGTAGCGGGAGCCCCGGGGAG.

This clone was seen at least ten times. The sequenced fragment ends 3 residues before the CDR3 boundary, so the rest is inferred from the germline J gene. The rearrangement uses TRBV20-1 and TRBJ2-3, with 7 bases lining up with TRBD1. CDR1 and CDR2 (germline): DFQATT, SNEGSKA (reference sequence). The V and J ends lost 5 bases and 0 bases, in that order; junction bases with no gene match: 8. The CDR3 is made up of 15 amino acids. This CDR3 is CSARSDRSSTDTQYF. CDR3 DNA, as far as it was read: TGCAGTGCTCGATCGGACAGGAGTAGCACAGATACG.

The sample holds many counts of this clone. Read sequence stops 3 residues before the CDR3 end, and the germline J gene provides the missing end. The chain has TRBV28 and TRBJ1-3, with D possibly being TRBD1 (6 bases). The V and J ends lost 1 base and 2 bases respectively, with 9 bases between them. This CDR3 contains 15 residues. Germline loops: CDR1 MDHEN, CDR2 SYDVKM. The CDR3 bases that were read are TGTGCCAGCAGTTTATCGGGGGGCACTGGAAACACC. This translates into CASSLSGGTGNT. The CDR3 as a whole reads CASSLSGGTGNTIYF.

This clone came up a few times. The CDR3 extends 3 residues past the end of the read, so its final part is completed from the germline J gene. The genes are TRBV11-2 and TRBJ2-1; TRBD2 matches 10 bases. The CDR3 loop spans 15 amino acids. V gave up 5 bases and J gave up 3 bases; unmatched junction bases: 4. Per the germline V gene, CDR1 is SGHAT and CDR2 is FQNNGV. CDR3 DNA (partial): TGTGCCAGCAGCCCCGGACTAGCGGACTACAATGAG. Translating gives CASSPGLADYNE. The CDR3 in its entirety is CASSPGLADYNEQFF.

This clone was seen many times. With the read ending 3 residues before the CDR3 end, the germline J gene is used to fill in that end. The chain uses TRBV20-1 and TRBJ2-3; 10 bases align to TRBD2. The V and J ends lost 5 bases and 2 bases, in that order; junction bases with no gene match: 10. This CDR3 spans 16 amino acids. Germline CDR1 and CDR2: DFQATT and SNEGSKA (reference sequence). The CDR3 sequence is CSAEIRTSGNTDTQYF. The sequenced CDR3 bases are TGCAGTGCTGAAATTAGGACTAGCGGTAACACAGATACG.

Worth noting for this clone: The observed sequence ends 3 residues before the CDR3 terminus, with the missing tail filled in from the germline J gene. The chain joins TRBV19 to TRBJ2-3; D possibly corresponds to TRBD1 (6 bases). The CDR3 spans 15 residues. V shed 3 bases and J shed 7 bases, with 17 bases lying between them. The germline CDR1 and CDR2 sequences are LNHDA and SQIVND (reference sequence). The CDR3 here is CASSMSGQLRHTQYF. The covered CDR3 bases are TGTGCCAGTAGTATGAGCGGACAGTTAAGGCATACG.

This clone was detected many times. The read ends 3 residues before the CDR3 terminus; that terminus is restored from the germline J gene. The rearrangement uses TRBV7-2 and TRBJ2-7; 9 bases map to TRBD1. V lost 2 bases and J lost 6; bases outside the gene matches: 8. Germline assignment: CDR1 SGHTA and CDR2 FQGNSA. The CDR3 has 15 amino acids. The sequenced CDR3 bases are TGTGCCAGCAGCTTAATCGCGGGACAGGGAGCCGAG. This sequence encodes CASSLIAGQGAE. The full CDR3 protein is CASSLIAGQGAEQYF.